Shown below are 14 T cell receptor beta chains from a single sample sequenced in a study of type 1 and type 2 diabetes patients. Genomic DNA was the PCR template. Amplification of the beta chain CDR3 used 30 forward and 13 reverse multiplex primers. Each CDR3 protein is one row after TCRdb ran MiXCR on the multiplex PCR reads. Of 280,000 or so distinct CDR3 sequences listed, around 50% are singletons. Sequenced sample: peripheral blood mononuclear cells (PBMCs). These receptors all come from a man in his late teens or twenties with type 2 diabetes.

Worth noting for this clonotype: A junction end diverges from the germline sequence, so it may reflect a read error. V and J are TRBV7-1 and TRBJ2-4; 7 bases are a match to TRBD1. TRBV7-1 is an open reading frame whose function is uncertain. The CDR3 loop spans 16 amino acids. The CDR3: CASSFQGPGQINIQYF. CDR3 DNA: TGTGCCAGTAGCTTCCAAGGGCCGGGACAGATAAACATTCAGTACTTC.

As to this clonotype: The junction shows a germline mismatch at one end, possibly a read error. The chain employs TRBV15 and TRBJ2-4; D may be TRBD1 or TRBD2 (7 bases each). Germline V CDR1 and CDR2: LNHNV, YYDKDF (reference sequence). CDR3 size: 14 residues. CDR3 in DNA: TGTGCCACCAGCGACAGGGAGGGCAAAAACATCCAGTACTTC. Translating it yields CATSDREGKNIQYF.

This clonotype was detected only a few times. The rearrangement joins TRBV15 to TRBJ2-1; D possibly corresponds to TRBD2 (7 bases). The CDR3 consists of 15 residues. Germline-derived CDR1 and CDR2 are LNHNV and YYDKDF (reference sequence). Trimming removed 1 base from V and 4 bases from J, with 11 bases in between. The CDR3 loop is CATSRGGGGYNEQFF. In DNA, the CDR3 is TGTGCCACCAGCAGAGGGGGGGGCGGGTACAATGAGCAGTTCTTC.

The chain employs TRBV10-3 and TRBJ2-7; 10 bases align to TRBD1. The CDR3 contains 15 residues. The J segment lost 0 bases and the V segment lost 4 bases, leaving 3 bases of the junction unmatched. Germline values: CDR1 ENHRY, CDR2 SYGVKD. The DNA for the CDR3 is TGTGCCATCAGTGGGGGACAGGGGATCTCCTACGAGCAGTACTTC. Its translation: CAISGGQGISYEQYF.

This clonotype was picked up many times. The chain has TRBV10-2 and TRBJ2-5, with D unresolved. This CDR3 spans 15 amino acids. The germline V gene has CDR1 WSHSY and CDR2 SAAADI. The ends were cut back, 0 bases at V and 0 bases at J, with 8 bases in the middle. CDR3 region: CASSESMGYQETQYF. The CDR3, as DNA: TGCGCCAGCAGTGAGTCCATGGGGTACCAAGAGACCCAGTACTTC.

This chain joins TRBV7-8 and TRBJ2-3; no definite D call. This CDR3 has 13 residues. Trimming removed 2 bases at V and 6 bases at J, with 9 bases between. From germline, CDR1 is SGHVS and CDR2 FQNEAQ. The CDR3, as DNA: TGTGCCAGCAGCTTATTTCGACTTGATACGCAGTATTTT. This translates into CASSLFRLDTQYF.

This clonotype appeared a few times. V is TRBV19 and J is TRBJ1-1; TRBD1 matches at 10 bases. Trimming removed 9 bases from V and 0 bases from J; junction bases left unmatched: 16. There are 18 residues in the CDR3. The germline V gene has CDR1 LNHDA and CDR2 SQIVND (reference sequence). CDR3 nucleotide sequence: TGTGCCAGCTTGCTTAAGACAGGGGGCGCAGGCCTGAACACTGAAGCTTTCTTT. This translates into CASLLKTGGAGLNTEAFF.

The chain employs TRBV28 and TRBJ2-7; 7 bases line up with TRBD2. J gave up 1 base and V 2 bases, and 5 bases lay outside the gene matches. Germline lookup yields CDR1 MDHEN and CDR2 SYDVKM. The CDR3 totals 15 residues. CDR3 coding DNA: TGTGCCAGCAGTTTAAAGCGGGACCTTTCCTACGAGCAGTACTTC. Translating it yields CASSLKRDLSYEQYF.

V gene TRBV19 combines with J gene TRBJ1-1; no firm D call. In germline, CDR1 is LNHDA, CDR2 SQIVND (reference sequence). The V end was cut by 7 bases, the J end by 3 bases, with 9 bases between. The CDR3 contains 12 residues. The CDR3 DNA reads TGTGCCAGTAAGGAGGTCTACACTGAAGCTTTCTTT. This sequence encodes CASKEVYTEAFF.

This clonotype was recorded many times. For the CDR3, the DNA is TGCGCCAGCAGTGAAAGGCAGCACTACGAGCAGTACTTC. The encoded protein is CASSERQHYEQYF. The genes are TRBV10-1 and TRBJ2-7; D unresolved. Trimming removed 3 bases at V and 3 bases at J, with 9 bases between. Germline CDR1 and CDR2: WNHNN and SYGVQD (reference sequence). The CDR3 is made up of 13 amino acids.

This clonotype was counted a few times. This chain uses TRBV6-6 with TRBJ1-2; weak D call: TRBD1 (6 bases). V was clipped by 2 bases and J by 7 bases, with 8 bases between them. This CDR3 is built from 12 residues. Germline loops: CDR1 MNHNY, CDR2 SVGAGI (reference sequence). The CDR3 DNA follows: TGTGCCAGCAGTTACGGGGGCGCTGGCTACACCTTC. Its protein product is CASSYGGAGYTF.

The J gene is TRBJ2-2, the V gene TRBV11-2; D could derive from TRBD1 or TRBD2 (5 bases each). From germline, CDR1 is SGHAT and CDR2 FQNNGV. V was pared by 4 bases and J by 1 base, with 13 bases between. CDR3 size: 16 residues. The CDR3 DNA reads as TGTGCCAGCAGCTCACGGGGTGGGGGGAACACCGGGGAGCTGTTTTTT. Translation: CASSSRGGGNTGELFF.

This clonotype was picked up a small number of times. CDR3 residues: CATSDPTTTTDTQYF. CDR3 nucleotide sequence: TGTGCCACCAGTGATCCGACCACAACCACAGATACGCAGTATTTT. The chain uses TRBV24-1 and TRBJ2-3; D ambiguous. Germline V lookup: CDR1 KGHDR, CDR2 SFDVKD. The CDR3 consists of 15 residues. The V end lost 3 bases, the J end lost 2 bases, and 11 bases lay between the germline ends.

This clonotype has a handful of counts. The chain combines TRBV19 with TRBJ2-1, with a weak D call TRBD2 (6 bases). The CDR3 loop spans 13 amino acids. Trimming left V 7 bases short and J 13 bases short, with 20 bases between. In germline, CDR1 is LNHDA, CDR2 SQIVND (reference sequence). CDR3 DNA: TGTGCCAGTACCCCTGTCGGGGGACGCGACCAGTTCTTC. It codes for CASTPVGGRDQFF.